The sequence of this T cell receptor beta chain was determined in a study of T cell responses to AZD1222 COVID-19 vaccine. The study's findings and limits: Compared with day 0, the breadth and depth of the Spike-specific TCR repertoire rose significantly after two doses of AZD1222.

With regard to this clone: Its antigen is still unknown.

The data were produced by immunoSEQ multiplex PCR, yet TCRdb's version contains in-frame clones alone and is incomplete. The sample consists of roughly 55,000 clones, roughly nine tenths of them appearing once. This sequence originates from an adult in good health. Sequencing was performed on peripheral blood, taken on day 0 of AZD1222 vaccination.

The CDR3 DNA reads TGCGCCAGCAGGAGAACTGAAGCTTTCTTT. This codes for CASRRTEAFF. J is TRBJ1-1 and V is TRBV5-1; D not resolved. CDR1 and CDR2 from the germline V gene are SGHRS and YFSETQ. The ends were cut back, 5 bases at V and 5 bases at J, with 4 bases in the middle. This CDR3 spans 10 amino acids.